The present T cell receptor (beta chain) was sequenced within a study of patients and donors after allogeneic stem cell transplantation. TCRdb re-called the RT-PCR reads with MiXCR, one entry per CDR3 protein. The sample holds around 150,000 distinct CDR3 sequences, 37% seen once. The CDR3 has 16 amino acids. V shed 2 bases and J 2 bases; nucleotides not matched to a gene: 4. The chain uses TRBV12-3 or TRBV12-4 and TRBJ2-5; 11 positions agree with TRBD2. This TCR came from a human donor who was either an allogeneic HSCT recipient or a stem cell or donor lymphocyte infusion donor (not recorded which). It is not recorded whose cells these are; they may come from a transplant donor. The sequenced sample consisted of blood, either unsorted or a sorted T cell fraction (not recorded which). CDR3 amino acids: CASSLRLAGGQETQYF. The CDR3 nucleotides are TGTGCCAGCAGTTTAAGGCTAGCGGGGGGTCAAGAGACCCAGTACTTC.